This entry lists 18 T cell receptor beta chains sequenced from one sample in a study of cytomegalovirus exposure and HLA in healthy donors (dated by TCRdb to about 2017). Preparation of the library involved the immunoSEQ multiplex PCR assay. For the multiplex PCR, a mixture combining 60 forward primers for TCR Vbeta segments and 13 reverse primers for TCR Jbeta segments was used. The table comes from immuneACCESS by way of TCRdb, which keeps in-frame sequences with V and J called. Part of the clones is missing from these tables; in studies checked, under half for an unresolved V gene and the rest for unknown reasons. Present in this sample are about 140,000 clones, around 82% of which were seen just once. The ten biggest clones cover around 2.4% of the sample. Material for sequencing was PBMCs. The receptors were sampled from a middle-aged man in good health and CMV-seronegative.

V gene TRBV30 combines with J gene TRBJ2-7; the match to TRBD2 covers 13 bases. Looked up from germline, CDR1 is GTSNPN and CDR2 is SVGIG (reference sequence). After removal of 3 bases from V and 6 bases from J, the junction contained 14 bases not matched to a gene. The CDR3 has 17 residues. Here the CDR3 DNA reads TGTGCCTGGAGGGACGGACTAGCGGGAGTTGGATCGAGCGAGCAGTACTTC. Its protein product is CAWRDGLAGVGSSEQYF.

CDR3 in amino acids: CASSLDGVAQPQHF. The CDR3 DNA is TGCGCCAGCAGCTTGGACGGGGTGGCTCAGCCCCAGCATTTT. The genes are TRBV5-1 and TRBJ1-5; D unresolved. This CDR3 has 14 residues. Germline CDR1 and CDR2: SGHRS and YFSETQ. The V gene lost 0 bases and the J gene lost 6 bases, with 10 bases spanning the gap.

The V and J genes are TRBV28 and TRBJ2-7; D uncertain. V lost 6 bases to trimming and J lost 4 bases, with 10 bases between them. Germline CDR1 MDHEN, CDR2 SYDVKM. The CDR3 length is 12 residues. As DNA, the CDR3 is TGTGCCAGCAGCCAAAATCGGTACGAGCAGTACTTC. Its translation is CASSQNRYEQYF. Together with reference TRBV28 and TRBJ2-7, the CDR3 gives the full variable domain: DVKVTQSSRYLVKRTGEKVFLECVQDMDHENMFWYRQDPGLGLRLIYFSYDVKMKEKGDIPEGYSVSREKKERFSLILESASTNQTSMYLCASSQNRYEQYFGPGTRLTVT.

The rearrangement uses TRBV5-1 and TRBJ1-5; TRBD1 aligns across 8 bases. CDR3 length: 15 residues. Germline V gene data show CDR1 as SGHRS and CDR2 as YFSETQ. Losses at the gene ends were 3 bases for V and 3 bases for J; bases not matched to a gene: 5. The CDR3 loop reads CASSYGTGVNQPQHF. Written as DNA, the CDR3 is TGCGCCAGCAGCTACGGGACAGGAGTCAATCAGCCCCAGCATTTT.

This chain links TRBV5-1 with TRBJ2-2; tentatively, D is TRBD1 (6 bases). This CDR3 region has 14 residues. V gave up 4 bases and J gave up 6 bases, with 13 bases separating them. Germline CDR1 SGHRS, CDR2 YFSETQ. CDR3 protein: CASSRVEGAGELFF. The CDR3 DNA reads TGCGCCAGCAGCCGAGTTGAGGGGGCCGGGGAGCTGTTTTTT.

The V call is TRBV9, the J call TRBJ2-3; possible D gene TRBD2, 5 bases. CDR1 and CDR2 (germline): SGDLS, YYNGEE. The CDR3 length is 14 residues. Deletions cut 0 bases from V and 4 bases from J, with 9 bases between. The CDR3 is CASSVVEGSDTQYF. The CDR3 DNA sequence: TGTGCCAGCAGCGTAGTTGAGGGCTCAGATACGCAGTATTTT. Full variable domain (outside the CDR3, taken from reference TRBV9 and TRBJ2-3): DSGVTQTPKHLITATGQRVTLRCSPRSGDLSVYWYQQSLDQGLQFLIQYYNGEERAKGNILERFSAQQFPDLHSELNLSSLELGDSALYFCASSVVEGSDTQYFGPGTRLTVL.

The chain joins TRBV9 to TRBJ2-5, with D uncertain. V dropped 0 bases and J dropped 4 bases, with 10 bases sitting between them. Germline V CDR1 and CDR2: SGDLS, YYNGEE. The CDR3 is made up of 14 amino acids. The CDR3 coding sequence is TGTGCCAGCAGCGTAGGGCGAGACTTAGAGACCCAGTACTTC. Amino acids: CASSVGRDLETQYF.

This chain joins TRBV30 and TRBJ1-5; 7 bases are shared with TRBD1. Trimming at V came to 4 bases and at J to 4 bases, leaving 4 bases not matched to a gene. Germline-derived CDR1 and CDR2 are GTSNPN and SVGIG (reference sequence). The CDR3 covers 13 residues. DNA for the CDR3: TGTGCCTGGACAGGGGGGCCGAATCAGCCCCAGCATTTT. Protein product: CAWTGGPNQPQHF. The full variable domain, rest sourced from reference TRBV30 and TRBJ1-5, is SQTIHQWPATLVQPVGSPLSLECTVEGTSNPNLYWYRQAAGRGLQLLFYSVGIGQISSEVPQNLSASRPQDRQFILSSKKLLLSDSGFYLCAWTGGPNQPQHFGDGTRLSIL.

In its sample, this clone was seen a few times. The rearrangement uses TRBV10-2 and TRBJ2-1, with TRBD2 matching 11 bases. V lost 7 bases and J lost 7; bases outside the gene matches: 18. Looked up from germline, CDR1 is WSHSY and CDR2 is SAAADI. The CDR3 has 18 amino acids. CDR3 bases: TGCGCCAGCATTACAGGGGGCCGGCTAGCGGGAGGCAGGAATGAGCAGTTCTTC. This gives the protein CASITGGRLAGGRNEQFF.

This clone came up a few times. This rearrangement joins TRBV27 to TRBJ2-1; 12 nucleotides line up with TRBD2. The germline CDR1 and CDR2 sequences are MNHEY and SMNVEV (reference sequence). CDR3 length: 15 amino acids. J gave up 4 bases and V 5 bases, and 3 bases lay outside the gene matches. For the CDR3, the DNA is TGTGCCAGCAGTCCCGGACTAGCGGGGTACAATGAGCAGTTCTTC. This sequence encodes CASSPGLAGYNEQFF.

The V gene is TRBV27, the J gene TRBJ2-7; the match to TRBD2 covers 14 bases. The CDR3 covers 16 residues. Germline CDR1 is MNHEY and CDR2 is SMNVEV (reference sequence). Losses at the gene ends were 6 bases for V and 1 base for J; bases not matched to a gene: 5. The CDR3 region is CASRGLAGARSYEQYF. DNA of the CDR3: TGTGCCAGCAGGGGACTAGCGGGGGCCAGATCCTACGAGCAGTACTTC.

The chain combines TRBV6-1 with TRBJ2-7, with 9 bases fitting TRBD2. The CDR3 consists of 13 residues. Germline trimming cut 9 bases from V and 0 bases from J; bases unmatched to any gene: 3. From germline, CDR1 is MNHNS and CDR2 SASEGT. CDR3 coding DNA: TGTGCCAGTAAGACTAGCGGCTCCTACGAGCAGTACTTC. It is translated as CASKTSGSYEQYF.

As DNA, the CDR3 is TGTGCCAGCAGCCCGGTTCAGGCCACTGAAGCTTTCTTT. Protein: CASSPVQATEAFF. The chain carries TRBV11-3 and TRBJ1-1; the D is unclear. Trimming took 5 bases from V and 4 from J, leaving 11 bases between them. The CDR3 sequence is 13 residues long. Germline CDR1 reads SGHNT; CDR2 reads YENEEA.

The chain joins TRBV18 to TRBJ1-4, with 9 bases that match TRBD1. The CDR3 has 14 residues. The V and J ends lost 3 bases and 7 bases, in that order; junction bases with no gene match: 3. From germline, CDR1 is KGHSH and CDR2 LQKENI. The chain's CDR3 is CASSPDRGSEKLFF. CDR3 bases: TGTGCCAGCTCACCGGACAGGGGTAGTGAAAAACTGTTTTTT. The complete variable domain, with remaining parts taken from reference TRBV18 and TRBJ1-4, reads NAGVMQNPRHLVRRRGQEARLRCSPMKGHSHVYWYRQLPEEGLKFMVYLQKENIIDESGMPKERFSAEFPKEGPSILRIQQVVRGDSAAYFCASSPDRGSEKLFFGSGTQLSVL.

The chain links TRBV12-5 to TRBJ2-4; D is possibly TRBD2 (6 bases). The V and J ends lost 5 bases and 0 bases respectively, with 14 bases between them. The CDR3 has 16 amino acids. Germline-derived CDR1 and CDR2 are LGHNT and FRNRAP. The CDR3 nucleotides read TGTGCTAGTGGTGGGGGGACGTGGCTAGCCAAAAACATTCAGTACTTC. Amino acids: CASGGGTWLAKNIQYF.

V is TRBV7-9 and J is TRBJ2-5; tentatively, D is TRBD2 (5 bases). The germline V gene has CDR1 SEHNR and CDR2 FQNEAQ (reference sequence). V was trimmed by 5 bases and J by 5 bases, leaving 12 bases between them. The CDR3 loop spans 13 amino acids. The CDR3 DNA follows: TGTGCCAGCAGCCGTACTAGTGGCGAGACCCAGTACTTC. Protein: CASSRTSGETQYF.

The chain has TRBV28 and TRBJ1-2, with D perhaps TRBD1 (6 bases). Germline V lookup: CDR1 MDHEN, CDR2 SYDVKM. The CDR3 loop spans 16 amino acids. V was pared by 5 bases and J by 3 bases, with 19 bases between. DNA of the CDR3: TGTGCCAGCAGTCATATCGCCACAGGGTTGGACTATGGCTACACCTTC. Amino acids: CASSHIATGLDYGYTF.

The chain is built from TRBV28 and TRBJ1-5; perhaps TRBD1 as D (6 bases). Germline V gene data show CDR1 as MDHEN and CDR2 as SYDVKM. The CDR3 is made up of 14 amino acids. Trimming pared 4 bases from V and 5 bases from J, leaving 12 bases between. The CDR3 here is CASSSGTNYQPQHF. In DNA, the CDR3 is TGTGCCAGCAGTTCCGGGACAAATTATCAGCCCCAGCATTTT.